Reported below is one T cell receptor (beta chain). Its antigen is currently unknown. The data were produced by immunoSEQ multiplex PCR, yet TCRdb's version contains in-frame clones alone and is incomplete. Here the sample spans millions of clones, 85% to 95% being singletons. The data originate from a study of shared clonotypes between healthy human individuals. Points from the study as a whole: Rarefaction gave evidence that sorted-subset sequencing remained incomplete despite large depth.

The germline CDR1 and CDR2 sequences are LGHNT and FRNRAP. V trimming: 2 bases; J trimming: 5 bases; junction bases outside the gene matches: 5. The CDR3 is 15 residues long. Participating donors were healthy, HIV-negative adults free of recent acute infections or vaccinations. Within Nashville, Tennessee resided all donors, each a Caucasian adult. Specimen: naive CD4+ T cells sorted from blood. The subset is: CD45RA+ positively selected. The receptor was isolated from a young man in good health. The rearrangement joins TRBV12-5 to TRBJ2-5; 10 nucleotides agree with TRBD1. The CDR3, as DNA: TGTGCTAGTGGTTTGAGACAGGGGGCACAGGAGACCCAGTACTTC. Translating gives CASGLRQGAQETQYF.